This T cell receptor (beta chain) was found in a study of T cell responses to AZD1222 COVID-19 vaccine. Study results and caveats: Vaccine-related CD4 TCRs covered spike, predominating at 160-218 and 743-854. It should be noted that donors were predominantly white British and more often female, and clonal diversity was possibly underestimated. Just five to seven people given AZD1222 tested seropositive at baseline. Repertoire collection took place solely once the T cell response had peaked.

On this clone itself: Its antigen remains unidentified.

There are 14 residues in the CDR3. Germline-derived CDR1 and CDR2 are SGHAT and FQNNGV. The V and J ends lost 1 base and 7 bases respectively, with 12 bases between them. The repertoire was sequenced with immunoSEQ multiplex PCR; TCRdb's copy has only in-frame clones and lacks some. The data contain 90,000 to 150,000 clones, approximately 92% of them seen just once; the ten biggest clones take up 4% to 4.5%. Source: peripheral blood, taken 28 days after the second dose of the MenACWY control vaccine. This sequence originates from an adult who received the MenACWY meningococcal vaccine as a control. The chain employs TRBV11-2 and TRBJ2-3, with D possibly matching TRBD2 (7 bases). The CDR3 DNA is TGTGCCAGCAGCTTAGCGGGGGGCCGACATACGCAGTATTTT. Translating gives CASSLAGGRHTQYF.